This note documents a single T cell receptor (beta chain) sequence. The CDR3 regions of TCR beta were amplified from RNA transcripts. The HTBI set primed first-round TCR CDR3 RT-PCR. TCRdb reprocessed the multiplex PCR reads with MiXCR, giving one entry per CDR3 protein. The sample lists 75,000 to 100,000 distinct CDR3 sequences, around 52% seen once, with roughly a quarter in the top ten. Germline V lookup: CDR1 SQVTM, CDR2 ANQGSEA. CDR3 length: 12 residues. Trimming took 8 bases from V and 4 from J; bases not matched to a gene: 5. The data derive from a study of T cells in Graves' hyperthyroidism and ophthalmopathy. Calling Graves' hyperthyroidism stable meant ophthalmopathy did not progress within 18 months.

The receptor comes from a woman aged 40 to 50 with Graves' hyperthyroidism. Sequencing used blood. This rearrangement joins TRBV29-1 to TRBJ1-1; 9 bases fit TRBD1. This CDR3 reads CSRKTGGTEAFF. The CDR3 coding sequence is TGCAGCCGTAAGACAGGGGGCACTGAAGCTTTCTTT. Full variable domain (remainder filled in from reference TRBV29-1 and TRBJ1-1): SAVISQKPSRDICQRGTSLTIQCQVDSQVTMMFWYRQQPGQSLTLIATANQGSEATYESGFVIDKFPISRPNLTFSTLTVSNMSPEDSSIYLCSRKTGGTEAFFGQGTRLTVV.